The next 4 T cell receptor beta chains were all read from a single sample in a study of tumor and adjacent non-tumor tissue in lung cancer. TCRbeta libraries were built with three rounds of nested PCR, modified from ARM-PCR. TCRdb used MiXCR to reprocess the multiplex PCR reads, holding one entry per CDR3 protein. The profile covers about 98,000 distinct CDR3 sequences, with roughly 78% appearing a single time and about 31% taken by the ten largest. RNA was extracted from bulk tissue without any cell sorting. Distant lung tissue was collected more than 3 cm away from the tumor edge. Sample: distant non-tumor lung tissue. These receptors were taken from a man aged 55 to 70 with small cell lung cancer.

In regard to this clonotype: It is likely a read error, because the conserved phenylalanine at the end of the CDR3 is missing. The chain combines TRBV12-3 or TRBV12-4 with TRBJ1-2; 7 nucleotides match TRBD1. This CDR3 is built from 15 residues. The DNA for the CDR3 is TGTGCCGGCAGTTTCGCGGTGGCAGGGGGTGGCGGCTACACCTAC. It specifies CAGSFAVAGGGGYTY.

Concerning this clonotype itself: This likely comes from a read error, as the CDR3 has no conserved phenylalanine or tryptophan at its end. CDR3 sequence reads: CASTGGETQYL. CDR3 sequence (DNA): TGCGCCAGTACCGGGGGTGAGACCCAGTACCTC. The chain employs TRBV4-1 and TRBJ2-5; D might be TRBD2 (6 bases). Germline V gene sequence: CDR1 MGHRA, CDR2 YSYEKL. The CDR3 covers 11 residues. Trimming took off 9 bases at V and 5 bases at J, with 10 bases between the two ends.

The chain couples TRBV6-5 to TRBJ2-3; 7 nucleotides match TRBD2. There are 19 residues in the CDR3. In germline, CDR1 is MNHEY, CDR2 SVGAGI. V lost 7 bases to trimming and J lost 0 bases; unmatched junction nucleotides: 19. CDR3 nucleotides: TGTGCCAGCATCACTGGCCGACTAGCAGGAGGATCAAGCACAGATACGCAGTATTTT. The encoded protein is CASITGRLAGGSSTDTQYF.

Comments on this clonotype: Germline is not matched at one junction end, which may reflect a read error. The V gene is TRBV6-5, the J gene TRBJ2-1; 7 bases agree with TRBD2. CDR3 length: 18 residues. Germline V gene data show CDR1 as MNHEY and CDR2 as SVGAGI. The CDR3: CTSSPGISGYGSYNEQFF. CDR3 in DNA: TGTACCAGCAGCCCCGGGATTAGCGGGTACGGCTCCTACAATGAGCAGTTCTTC.